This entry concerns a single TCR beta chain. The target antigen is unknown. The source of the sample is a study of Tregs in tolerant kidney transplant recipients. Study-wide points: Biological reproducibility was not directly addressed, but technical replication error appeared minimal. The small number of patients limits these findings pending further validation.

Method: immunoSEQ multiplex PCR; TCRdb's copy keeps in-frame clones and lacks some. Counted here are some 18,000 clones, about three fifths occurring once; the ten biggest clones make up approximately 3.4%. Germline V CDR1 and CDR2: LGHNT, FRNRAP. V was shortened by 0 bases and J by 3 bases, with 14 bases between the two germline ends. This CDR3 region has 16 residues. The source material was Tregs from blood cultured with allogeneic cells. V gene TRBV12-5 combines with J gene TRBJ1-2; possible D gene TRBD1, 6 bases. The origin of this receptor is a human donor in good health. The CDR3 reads CASGLVPGDMDYGYTF. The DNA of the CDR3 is TGTGCTAGTGGTTTGGTACCCGGGGACATGGACTATGGCTACACCTTC.